The 29 T cell receptor beta chains presented below share a single source sample, sequenced in a study of T cell responses to AZD1222 COVID-19 vaccine. Clones were read by immunoSEQ multiplex PCR, and TCRdb kept only the in-frame ones, dropping some. This table has about 120,000 clones, 87% appearing once. Here the sequenced sample was peripheral blood, taken 28 days after the second AZD1222 dose. The receptors originated from an adult who received the AZD1222 COVID-19 vaccine.

This clone was detected only once. The J gene is TRBJ1-3, the V gene TRBV5-8; 7 bases align to TRBD1. After removal of 3 bases from V and 0 bases from J, the junction contained 6 bases not matched to a gene. The germline V gene encodes CDR1 SGHTS and CDR2 YDEGEE. There are 16 residues in the CDR3. The CDR3 sequence: CASSWGQMSSGNTIYF. CDR3 nucleotide sequence: TGTGCCAGCAGCTGGGGACAGATGAGCTCTGGAAACACCATATATTTT.

The chain joins TRBV5-1 to TRBJ1-2, with TRBD1 matching 7 bases. CDR3 length: 12 amino acids. V lost 3 bases and J lost 8; bases outside the gene matches: 4. Looked up from germline, CDR1 is SGHRS and CDR2 is YFSETQ. The CDR3 bases are TGCGCCAGCAGCTCCCACAGGGGCGGCTACACCTTC. This sequence encodes CASSSHRGGYTF.

This clone came up a few times. This rearrangement joins TRBV2 to TRBJ1-3; a possible D gene is TRBD1 (6 bases). The V gene lost 6 bases and the J gene lost 3 bases, with 9 bases spanning the gap. The length of the CDR3 is 13 residues. In germline, CDR1 is SNHLY, CDR2 FYNNEI. The CDR3 region is CASSKQGGNTIYF. Here the CDR3 DNA reads TGTGCCAGCAGCAAACAGGGTGGAAACACCATATATTTT.

The genes are TRBV7-3 and TRBJ2-2, with TRBD2 identical over 12 bases. Trimming removed 5 bases from V and 5 bases from J; junction bases left unmatched: 3. The germline CDR1 and CDR2 sequences are SGHTA and FQGTGA. This CDR3 has 15 amino acids. The CDR3 sequence is CASSRGTSGTGELFF. The DNA for the CDR3 is TGTGCCAGCAGCCGAGGGACTAGCGGGACCGGGGAGCTGTTTTTT.

The chain couples TRBV14 to TRBJ1-4, with D unresolved. V was shortened by 1 base and J by 0 bases, with 6 bases between the two germline ends. This CDR3 spans 15 amino acids. Germline CDR1 SGHDN, CDR2 FVKESK. The CDR3 spells CASSQVGTTNEKLFF. The CDR3 region has the DNA TGTGCCAGCAGCCAAGTTGGAACAACTAATGAAAAACTGTTTTTT.

The V call is TRBV18, the J call TRBJ2-3, with 12 bases lining up with TRBD1. Germline CDR1 KGHSH, CDR2 LQKENI. This CDR3 is 15 amino acids long. V gave up 2 bases and J gave up 8 bases; unmatched junction bases: 5. The CDR3 sequence: CASSPGTGGEVTQYF. Written as DNA, the CDR3 is TGTGCCAGCTCACCAGGGACAGGGGGCGAGGTTACGCAGTATTTT.

The V and J genes are TRBV6-2 or TRBV6-3 and TRBJ1-1; no definite D call. The V end was cut by 5 bases, the J end by 4 bases, with 20 bases between. The germline CDR1 and CDR2 sequences are MNHEY and SVGEGT. This CDR3 is built from 16 residues. The CDR3 here is CASSPQDTAVGTEAFF. Written as DNA, the CDR3 is TGTGCCAGCAGTCCCCAAGACACCGCGGTAGGCACTGAAGCTTTCTTT.

The chain recombines TRBV6-5 with TRBJ1-1; 7 nucleotides align to TRBD1. The junction had 8 bases not matched to a gene; V was cut back by 6 bases and J by 10 bases. The CDR3 is 12 residues long. From germline, CDR1 is MNHEY and CDR2 SVGAGI. The CDR3, as DNA: TGTGCCAGCAGGACCCAGACAGGGTCAGCTTTCTTT. This codes for CASRTQTGSAFF.

The V call is TRBV3-1 (or the pseudogene TRBV3-2), the J call TRBJ1-1; TRBD1 aligns across 7 bases. CDR1 is LGHDT, CDR2 YNNKEL, per germline (reference sequence). Trimming cost V 4 bases and J 5 bases; bases outside gene matches: 7. CDR3 length equals 14 residues. Here the CDR3 reads CASSRSDRYTEAFF. The CDR3 DNA follows: TGTGCCAGCAGCCGATCGGACAGGTATACTGAAGCTTTCTTT.

The chain recombines TRBV5-1 with TRBJ1-1; possible D gene TRBD1, 5 bases. The V end was cut by 3 bases, the J end by 3 bases, with 12 bases between. The length of the CDR3 is 14 residues. CDR1 SGHRS and CDR2 YFSETQ come from the germline V gene. This CDR3 reads CASSWLDSDTEAFF. CDR3 DNA: TGCGCCAGCAGCTGGCTAGACAGTGACACTGAAGCTTTCTTT.

V and J are TRBV4-2 and TRBJ2-2; D gene uncertain. Trimming stripped 3 bases from V and 9 bases from J, with 8 bases between. Germline V gene data show CDR1 as LGHNA and CDR2 as YNFKEQ. The CDR3 length is 12 residues. For the CDR3, the DNA is TGTGCCAGCAGCCAGGGTGGACGGGAGCTGTTTTTT. Residues: CASSQGGRELFF.

The chain links TRBV19 to TRBJ1-4, with D uncertain. This CDR3 has 14 residues. V lost 4 bases, J lost 8 bases, and 14 bases lay in between. Germline-derived CDR1 and CDR2 are LNHDA and SQIVND (reference sequence). The CDR3 loop reads CASSKPPEDEKLFF. CDR3 coding DNA: TGTGCCAGTAGTAAGCCTCCGGAGGACGAAAAACTGTTTTTT.

The J gene is TRBJ2-3, the V gene TRBV28; 8 bases align to TRBD2. The CDR3 runs 16 residues. The germline V gene has CDR1 MDHEN and CDR2 SYDVKM. V was clipped by 4 bases and J by 4 bases; unmatched bases: 10. CDR3 in DNA: TGTGCCAGCAGTTCGGTGGGACTAGGAAATTCAGATACGCAGTATTTT. As protein: CASSSVGLGNSDTQYF.

The genes are TRBV5-5 and TRBJ1-2; D is uncertain. Per germline, CDR1 SGHKS and CDR2 YYEKEE (reference sequence). V shed 2 bases and J shed 0 bases, with 11 bases lying between them. The CDR3 runs to 15 residues. Written as DNA, the CDR3 is TGTGCCAGCAGCTTCATGGCTCGGGCTAACTATGGCTACACCTTC. Encoded protein: CASSFMARANYGYTF.

This chain joins TRBV6-5 and TRBJ2-7; 7 nucleotides match TRBD1. With V trimmed by 6 bases and J by 1 base, 9 bases remained unmatched. CDR3 size: 15 residues. Germline CDR1 is MNHEY and CDR2 is SVGAGI. The CDR3 region has the DNA TGTGCCAGCAGCAAAGGGACAGTCGGTTCCTACGAGCAGTACTTC. Its translation: CASSKGTVGSYEQYF.

The chain links TRBV5-1 to TRBJ2-3; 13 positions agree with TRBD2. The ends lost 6 bases at V and 5 bases at J; junction bases unmatched: 15. The CDR3 is 18 residues long. Germline lookup yields CDR1 SGHRS and CDR2 YFSETQ. This CDR3 is CASKGTSGDPTEKDTQYF. CDR3 nucleotide sequence: TGCGCCAGCAAAGGGACTAGCGGGGATCCGACCGAAAAAGATACGCAGTATTTT.

The rearrangement links TRBV2 to TRBJ2-3; no firm D call. With 3 bases removed from V and 2 bases from J, the gap between germline ends came to 24 bases. Germline V lookup: CDR1 SNHLY, CDR2 FYNNEI. The CDR3 extends over 19 amino acids. CDR3 DNA: TGTGCCAGCAGTGAGATGGTCCCGGCAGCTATGACCGCCACAGATACGCAGTATTTT. Protein product: CASSEMVPAAMTATDTQYF. The full variable domain, in which reference TRBV2 and TRBJ2-3 provide the parts outside the CDR3, is EPEVTQTPSHQVTQMGQEVILRCVPISNHLYFYWYRQILGQKVEFLVSFYNNEISEKSEIFDDQFSVERPDGSNFTLKIRSTKLEDSAMYFCASSEMVPAAMTATDTQYFGPGTRLTVL.

The chain couples TRBV4-3 to TRBJ1-2; no firm D call. V lost 0 bases and J 2 bases, leaving 13 bases between the germline ends. The CDR3 runs to 16 residues. The germline gives CDR1 LGHNA, CDR2 YSLEER. CDR3 sequence (DNA): TGCGCCAGCAGCCAAGAACGCTCCAGTAGGAACTATGGCTACACCTTC. This codes for CASSQERSSRNYGYTF.

The CDR3 region is CASSLSWGNEQFF. CDR3 in DNA: TGCGCCAGCAGCTTGAGTTGGGGGAATGAGCAGTTCTTC. The chain uses TRBV5-1 and TRBJ2-1; D assignment may be TRBD1 or TRBD2 (5 bases each). The length of the CDR3 is 13 residues. V lost 1 base and J lost 7, with 9 bases in between. Germline V gene lookup returns CDR1 SGHRS and CDR2 YFSETQ.

The gene calls are TRBV7-9 and TRBJ1-1; D perhaps matches TRBD1 (5 bases). Trimming pared 2 bases from V and 6 bases from J, leaving 7 bases between. The CDR3 consists of 12 residues. Germline loops: CDR1 SEHNR, CDR2 FQNEAQ (reference sequence). CDR3: CASSLQGAEAFF. In DNA form, the CDR3 reads TGTGCCAGCAGCTTACAGGGCGCTGAAGCTTTCTTT.

The chain employs TRBV9 and TRBJ2-1, with D tentatively TRBD2 (6 bases). CDR1 and CDR2 from the germline V gene are SGDLS and YYNGEE. This CDR3 is built from 15 residues. V was cut by 0 bases and J by 9 bases, with 16 bases left in between. The CDR3 is CASSVGDQRVTEQFF. The CDR3 DNA follows: TGTGCCAGCAGCGTAGGGGATCAGCGGGTCACTGAGCAGTTCTTC.

The rearrangement uses TRBV15 and TRBJ1-3; TRBD1 is a possible D gene (6 bases). Deletions cut 3 bases from V and 1 base from J, with 7 bases between. Germline V lookup: CDR1 LNHNV, CDR2 YYDKDF (reference sequence). The CDR3 covers 14 residues. The CDR3 region is CATSRGASGNTIYF. The CDR3 nucleotides read TGTGCCACCAGCAGGGGGGCGTCTGGAAACACCATATATTTT. The entire variable domain, with the rest obtained from reference TRBV15 and TRBJ1-3, is as follows: DAMVIQNPRYQVTQFGKPVTLSCSQTLNHNVMYWYQQKSSQAPKLLFHYYDKDFNNEADTPDNFQSRRPNTSFCFLDIRSPGLGDTAMYLCATSRGASGNTIYFGEGSWLTVV.

V is TRBV9 and J is TRBJ1-2; D is unresolved. The CDR3 contains 14 residues. Germline CDR1 reads SGDLS; CDR2 reads YYNGEE. V shed 0 bases and J shed 4 bases, with 10 bases lying between them. In DNA form, the CDR3 reads TGTGCCAGCAGCGTAGCTCGTGGACCCTATGGCTACACCTTC. Its protein product is CASSVARGPYGYTF.

This clone came up a few times. The chain couples TRBV5-1 to TRBJ2-7; the D gene is possibly TRBD1 (6 bases). The CDR3 sequence is 18 residues long. The V gene lost 4 bases and the J gene lost 1 base, with 24 bases spanning the gap. Germline V lookup: CDR1 SGHRS, CDR2 YFSETQ. The CDR3 sequence is CASSPGNSDRRGSYEQYF. CDR3 in DNA: TGCGCCAGCAGCCCGGGGAACTCCGACAGGAGAGGTTCCTACGAGCAGTACTTC.

This clone was seen more than once but under ten times. This rearrangement joins TRBV5-1 to TRBJ1-1; D not resolved. V dropped 4 bases and J dropped 1 base, with 11 bases sitting between them. The length of the CDR3 is 14 residues. CDR1 and CDR2 from the germline V gene are SGHRS and YFSETQ. The CDR3 bases are TGCGCCAGCAGCCTTCTCCGTACGAACACTGAAGCTTTCTTT. Its protein product is CASSLLRTNTEAFF.

The V call is TRBV5-1, the J call TRBJ2-3; 13 bases align to TRBD2. This CDR3 has 18 residues. With 0 bases clipped from V and 0 bases from J, the junction kept 4 bases outside the gene matches. The germline V gene has CDR1 SGHRS and CDR2 YFSETQ. The CDR3 nucleotides read TGCGCCAGCAGCTTGGTGGGGACTAGCGGGGTTAGCACAGATACGCAGTATTTT. It specifies CASSLVGTSGVSTDTQYF.

The chain is built from TRBV9 and TRBJ1-2, with 7 bases lining up with TRBD1. V dropped 0 bases and J dropped 5; count of bases not matched to a gene: 7. Germline CDR1 reads SGDLS; CDR2 reads YYNGEE. This CDR3 is built from 15 residues. CDR3 nucleotides: TGTGCCAGCAGCGTAGCCCCCACAGGGGTATATGGCTACACCTTC. Translating it yields CASSVAPTGVYGYTF. Complete variable domain (other parts from reference TRBV9 and TRBJ1-2): DSGVTQTPKHLITATGQRVTLRCSPRSGDLSVYWYQQSLDQGLQFLIQYYNGEERAKGNILERFSAQQFPDLHSELNLSSLELGDSALYFCASSVAPTGVYGYTFGSGTRLTVV.

The CDR3 is CSVNEIMGGELFF. The CDR3 DNA is TGCAGCGTTAACGAAATAATGGGCGGGGAGCTGTTTTTT. The genes are TRBV29-1 and TRBJ2-2; D gene unclear. Germline loops: CDR1 SQVTM, CDR2 ANQGSEA. V shed 5 bases and J shed 7 bases, with 14 bases lying between them. The CDR3 consists of 13 residues.

This clone was recorded only once. V is TRBV12-3 or TRBV12-4 and J is TRBJ1-3; D not resolved. The germline V and J ends were trimmed by 10 bases and 2 bases, with 9 bases remaining between them. This CDR3 region has 12 residues. The CDR3 DNA reads TGTGCCACTCGGAGTGCTGGAAACACCATATATTTT. Protein: CATRSAGNTIYF.